The 9 T cell receptor beta chains listed next were all sequenced from one sample in a study of T cell responses to AZD1222 COVID-19 vaccine. Here immunoSEQ multiplex PCR was the method, and the copy in TCRdb shows in-frame clones only, minus some. Of approximately 180,000 clones in the sample, approximately 92% were seen once. Sequences were derived from peripheral blood, sampled on day 0 of AZD1222 vaccination. The receptors come from an adult in good health.

The rearrangement joins TRBV6-7 to TRBJ1-1; 7 bases are a match to TRBD1. TRBV6-7 is designated an ORF whose function remains uncertain. The CDR3 contains 23 residues. Trimming at V came to 4 bases and at J to 1 base, leaving 30 bases not matched to a gene. CDR3 nucleotide sequence: TGTGCCAGCAGTTTCAACCTCCAGGACAGGTGGGGAAAATTCCCCTTGAGGAACACTGAAGCTTTCTTT. It translates to CASSFNLQDRWGKFPLRNTEAFF.

The chain links TRBV27 to TRBJ1-2; D is uncertain. V lost 4 bases and J 2 bases, leaving 11 bases between the germline ends. CDR1 and CDR2 (germline): MNHEY, SMNVEV (reference sequence). The CDR3 runs 14 residues. The CDR3, as DNA: TGTGCCAGCAGTTCATATCAATCGAACTATGGCTACACCTTC. Encoded protein: CASSSYQSNYGYTF.

The V gene is TRBV28, the J gene TRBJ1-1; D not certain. V was shortened by 3 bases and J by 4 bases, with 9 bases between the two germline ends. Germline CDR1 and CDR2: MDHEN and SYDVKM. CDR3 size: 13 residues. CDR3 sequence: CASSLSVITEAFF. Here the CDR3 DNA reads TGTGCCAGCAGTTTGTCAGTAATCACTGAAGCTTTCTTT. Supplemented by reference TRBV28 and TRBJ1-1, the full variable domain reads DVKVTQSSRYLVKRTGEKVFLECVQDMDHENMFWYRQDPGLGLRLIYFSYDVKMKEKGDIPEGYSVSREKKERFSLILESASTNQTSMYLCASSLSVITEAFFGQGTRLTVV.

The sample holds one count of this clone. The chain has TRBV6-1 and TRBJ2-4, with a tentative D call TRBD1 (5 bases). Trimming removed 4 bases at V and 0 bases at J, with 13 bases between. The CDR3 is 16 amino acids. Germline CDR1 and CDR2: MNHNS and SASEGT. This chain's CDR3 is CASSGNLQVAKNIQYF. For the CDR3, the DNA is TGTGCCAGCAGTGGGAACTTACAGGTAGCCAAAAACATTCAGTACTTC.

The chain joins TRBV19 to TRBJ1-2; weak D call: TRBD1 (5 bases). CDR1 and CDR2 from the germline V gene are LNHDA and SQIVND (reference sequence). The CDR3 is 14 residues long. The V end was cut by 7 bases, the J end by 3 bases, with 15 bases between. CDR3 sequence reads: CASTKTAGDYGYTF. CDR3 nucleotides: TGTGCCAGTACCAAAACCGCGGGGGACTATGGCTACACCTTC. Looking up the rest from reference TRBV19 and TRBJ1-2 gives the full variable domain: DGGITQSPKYLFRKEGQNVTLSCEQNLNHDAMYWYRQDPGQGLRLIYYSQIVNDFQKGDIAEGYSVSREKKESFPLTVTSAQKNPTAFYLCASTKTAGDYGYTFGSGTRLTVV.

This sequence joins TRBV30 and TRBJ1-5; D uncertain. Germline lookup yields CDR1 GTSNPN and CDR2 SVGIG (reference sequence). V lost 1 base, J lost 4 bases, and 8 bases lay in between. CDR3 length: 13 amino acids. CDR3 in amino acids: CAWSAGNNQPQHF. CDR3 DNA: TGTGCCTGGAGTGCTGGTAATAATCAGCCCCAGCATTTT.

This clone was seen a single time. The CDR3 reads CASSQDKREGAYEQYF. CDR3 in DNA: TGCGCCAGCAGCCAAGACAAGCGGGAGGGGGCCTACGAGCAGTACTTC. The chain is built from TRBV4-1 and TRBJ2-7, with 10 bases that match TRBD2. Germline V lookup: CDR1 MGHRA, CDR2 YSYEKL. V lost 0 bases to trimming and J lost 2 bases; unmatched junction nucleotides: 4. This CDR3 region has 16 residues.

The chain carries TRBV12-5 and TRBJ1-5; D remains ambiguous. The V end was cut by 0 bases, the J end by 1 base, with 19 bases between. The germline V gene has CDR1 LGHNT and CDR2 FRNRAP. The CDR3 loop spans 19 amino acids. CDR3 sequence reads: CASGLVSTDPLWSNQPQHF. CDR3 bases: TGTGCTAGTGGTTTGGTATCAACAGATCCCCTTTGGAGCAATCAGCCCCAGCATTTT.

The rearrangement links TRBV29-1 to TRBJ1-1; 8 bases agree with TRBD1. V lost 6 bases to trimming and J lost 1 base; unmatched junction nucleotides: 4. CDR3 length: 13 residues. Germline loops: CDR1 SQVTM, CDR2 ANQGSEA. CDR3 nucleotides: TGCAGCGTCAGGGGGCTCGCGAACACTGAAGCTTTCTTT. It specifies CSVRGLANTEAFF.